These 21 T cell receptor beta chains came from one sample sequenced in a study of PD-1 blockade in classical Hodgkin lymphoma. Time point in this sample: cycle 4 day 1 (C4D1), after about 6 weeks of nivolumab. Each patient's relapse followed autologous stem cell transplantation, and brentuximab vedotin exposure varied. Assay: immunoSEQ multiplex PCR; the TCRdb copy retains only in-frame clones and omits some. Of 21,000 or so clones in the sample, approximately 88% are singletons; the top ten hold around 20%. The sample here was peripheral blood mononuclear cells (PBMCs), taken before the fourth cycle of nivolumab. Receptor source: a human donor with classical Hodgkin lymphoma.

This clone showed up just once. The rearrangement links TRBV5-4 to TRBJ1-6; D remains ambiguous. The ends were cut back, 0 bases at V and 4 bases at J, with 5 bases in the middle. Germline V gene sequence: CDR1 SGHNT, CDR2 YYREEE (reference sequence). The CDR3 covers 14 residues. The CDR3 DNA is TGTGCCAGCAGCTTGGAATTGTATAATTCACCCCTCCACTTT. Its translation: CASSLELYNSPLHF.

The gene calls are TRBV10-3 and TRBJ2-3; 7 positions agree with TRBD2. CDR1 and CDR2 (germline): ENHRY, SYGVKD. V lost 5 bases and J lost 3; bases outside the gene matches: 17. The CDR3 is made up of 18 amino acids. In DNA form, the CDR3 reads TGTGCCATCAGTCCCGTCCGGGTGCTAGCGGCCGAAACAGATACGCAGTATTTT. It encodes CAISPVRVLAAETDTQYF.

This rearrangement joins TRBV5-4 to TRBJ2-3; 12 nucleotides match TRBD2. The CDR3 totals 14 residues. The trim removed 0 bases at V and 14 bases at J, leaving 7 bases unmatched. The germline gives CDR1 SGHNT, CDR2 YYREEE (reference sequence). In DNA form, the CDR3 reads TGTGCCAGCAGCTTGGCACTAGCGGGAGGCCCGGTGTATTTT. Residues: CASSLALAGGPVYF.

The chain joins TRBV9 to TRBJ2-5, with TRBD2 matching 9 bases. Germline values: CDR1 SGDLS, CDR2 YYNGEE. CDR3 length: 17 residues. J lost 5 bases, V lost 3 bases, and 14 bases had no gene match. In DNA, the CDR3 is TGTGCCAGCAGCGCCGGCCTAGCGGGGCGGCCCTGGGAGACCCAGTACTTC. It codes for CASSAGLAGRPWETQYF. Variable domain in full (rest from reference TRBV9 and TRBJ2-5): DSGVTQTPKHLITATGQRVTLRCSPRSGDLSVYWYQQSLDQGLQFLIQYYNGEERAKGNILERFSAQQFPDLHSELNLSSLELGDSALYFCASSAGLAGRPWETQYFGPGTRLLVL.

This chain connects TRBV9 to TRBJ2-7; D is unclear. The CDR3 is 15 amino acids. The germline V and J ends were trimmed by 2 bases and 0 bases, with 12 bases remaining between them. Germline CDR1 is SGDLS and CDR2 is YYNGEE. This CDR3 is CASSVGHSSSYEQYF. The CDR3 nucleotides read TGTGCCAGCAGCGTCGGGCATTCTTCCTCCTACGAGCAGTACTTC.

This chain joins TRBV4-1 and TRBJ2-1; 8 positions agree with TRBD2. The CDR3 runs to 18 residues. The germline V gene has CDR1 MGHRA and CDR2 YSYEKL. With V trimmed by 4 bases and J by 2 bases, 13 bases remained unmatched. The CDR3 protein is CASSLQVVGGGTYNEQFF. CDR3 nucleotide sequence: TGCGCCAGCAGCCTACAAGTCGTCGGGGGGGGTACCTACAATGAGCAGTTCTTC.

The chain links TRBV5-1 to TRBJ2-1; 10 nucleotides match TRBD2. Germline V lookup: CDR1 SGHRS, CDR2 YFSETQ. The CDR3 is 16 residues long. V was clipped by 1 base and J by 6 bases; unmatched bases: 7. The CDR3 DNA reads as TGCGCCAGCAGCTTGATGGCTAGCGGGAGTTTCAATGAGCAGTTCTTC. Encoded protein: CASSLMASGSFNEQFF.

The chain has TRBV5-1 and TRBJ1-5, with 10 bases matching TRBD1. Unmatched junction bases numbered 6, after V lost 0 bases and J lost 9 bases. Germline-derived CDR1 and CDR2 are SGHRS and YFSETQ. There are 15 residues in the CDR3. As DNA, the CDR3 is TGCGCCAGCAGCTTGGATGGGACAGGGGAAAGGCCCCAGCATTTT. Translating gives CASSLDGTGERPQHF.

The CDR3 here is CASSPPRGRAGTGELFF. CDR3 DNA sequence: TGTGCCAGCTCACCACCGCGGGGGAGAGCGGGAACCGGGGAGCTGTTTTTT. The V gene is TRBV18, the J gene TRBJ2-2; 7 bases map to TRBD2. The length of the CDR3 is 17 residues. V shed 0 bases and J 5 bases; nucleotides not matched to a gene: 9. Germline assignment: CDR1 KGHSH and CDR2 LQKENI.

The chain has TRBV7-9 and TRBJ1-2, with D maybe TRBD1 (5 bases). The CDR3 covers 14 residues. Germline V gene sequence: CDR1 SEHNR, CDR2 FQNEAQ (reference sequence). Trimming cost V 5 bases and J 1 base, with 11 bases left between them. CDR3 coding DNA: TGTGCCAGCAGCCTGGGACGGAATAACTATGGCTACACCTTC. This encodes CASSLGRNNYGYTF.

The chain links TRBV6-6 to TRBJ2-5; D gene uncertain. With 0 bases removed from V and 4 bases from J, the gap between germline ends came to 3 bases. The CDR3 extends over 12 amino acids. Germline CDR1 reads MNHNY; CDR2 reads SVGAGI (reference sequence). This CDR3 is CASSYSGETQYF. CDR3 in DNA: TGTGCCAGCAGTTACTCGGGAGAGACCCAGTACTTC.

V is TRBV27 and J is TRBJ2-7; 9 bases agree with TRBD1. J gave up 2 bases and V 8 bases, and 16 bases lay outside the gene matches. The CDR3 loop spans 17 amino acids. Germline V gene sequence: CDR1 MNHEY, CDR2 SMNVEV (reference sequence). CDR3 sequence: CASFSVPGQGGPYEQYF. The CDR3 DNA reads as TGTGCCAGCTTTTCAGTCCCGGGACAGGGAGGCCCCTACGAGCAGTACTTC.

This rearrangement joins TRBV28 to TRBJ2-6; 7 bases match TRBD2. The CDR3 totals 18 residues. The germline V gene encodes CDR1 MDHEN and CDR2 SYDVKM. J lost 7 bases, V lost 7 bases, and 19 bases had no gene match. In DNA form, the CDR3 reads TGTGCCAGCACCCGGGGGGAGGGGAATGGGGACGTAGCCAACGTCCTGACTTTC. Protein: CASTRGEGNGDVANVLTF.

The chain joins TRBV27 to TRBJ2-1; D remains unclear. Trimming removed 3 bases from V and 7 bases from J, with 13 bases in between. This CDR3 region has 14 residues. From germline, CDR1 is MNHEY and CDR2 SMNVEV (reference sequence). The CDR3 bases are TGTGCCAGCAGTTTTGCCGTCCTGATGAATGAGCAGTTCTTC. It translates to CASSFAVLMNEQFF.

The chain's CDR3 is CASSDVGTVPNEKLFF. CDR3 nucleotide sequence: TGTGCCAGCAGTGATGTGGGGACAGTTCCCAATGAAAAACTGTTTTTT. The chain links TRBV6-1 to TRBJ1-4, with 7 bases lining up with TRBD1. The trim removed 3 bases at V and 5 bases at J, leaving 9 bases unmatched. CDR3 size: 16 residues. Germline assignment: CDR1 MNHNS and CDR2 SASEGT.

The rearrangement links TRBV4-1 to TRBJ1-5; a possible D gene is TRBD1 (5 bases). The CDR3 loop spans 15 amino acids. Germline V gene data show CDR1 as MGHRA and CDR2 as YSYEKL. V gave up 2 bases and J gave up 0 bases, with 8 bases separating them. The CDR3 region has the DNA TGCGCCAGCAGCCAATCCAGGGCTAGCAATCAGCCCCAGCATTTT. Its translation is CASSQSRASNQPQHF.

The rearrangement joins TRBV5-1 to TRBJ2-5, with 11 bases identical to TRBD2. The trim removed 4 bases at V and 4 bases at J, leaving 12 bases unmatched. The germline gives CDR1 SGHRS, CDR2 YFSETQ. The CDR3 covers 17 residues. The chain's CDR3 is CASSTEGLADRGETQYF. CDR3 in DNA: TGCGCCAGCAGCACCGAGGGACTAGCGGACAGGGGAGAGACCCAGTACTTC.

The chain recombines TRBV20-1 with TRBJ1-2, with D uncertain. This CDR3 region has 11 residues. V lost 6 bases and J lost 5, with 10 bases in between. From germline, CDR1 is DFQATT and CDR2 SNEGSKA (reference sequence). The CDR3 reads CSATVGYGYTF. The CDR3 DNA follows: TGCAGTGCAACGGTGGGATATGGCTACACCTTC.

This clone was seen a handful of times. The J gene is TRBJ2-1, the V gene TRBV6-7; D is tentatively TRBD1 or TRBD2 (5 bases each). TRBV6-7 is reported as an ORF; its role is uncertain. Trimming shortened V by 7 bases and J by 5 bases, and 12 bases separated the two germline ends. The CDR3 sequence is 13 residues long. CDR3 coding DNA: TGTGCCAGCAAGACGGGACGGGACAATGAGCAGTTCTTC. It specifies CASKTGRDNEQFF.

The V and J genes are TRBV6-5 and TRBJ2-1; 12 bases are a match to TRBD2. V lost 6 bases, J lost 7 bases, and 4 bases stayed unmatched. The CDR3 contains 14 residues. The germline gives CDR1 MNHEY, CDR2 SVGAGI. This chain's CDR3 is CASSGLAGRNEQFF. CDR3 DNA sequence: TGTGCCAGCAGCGGACTAGCGGGGAGGAATGAGCAGTTCTTC.

This chain connects TRBV6-5 to TRBJ1-4; the D gene is possibly TRBD1 (5 bases). The V and J ends lost 7 bases and 7 bases respectively, with 19 bases between them. The length of the CDR3 is 15 residues. Germline CDR1 is MNHEY and CDR2 is SVGAGI. CDR3 sequence reads: CASKSNEGQSEKLFF. The CDR3 coding sequence is TGTGCCAGCAAGAGCAACGAGGGGCAAAGTGAAAAACTGTTTTTT.